Presented here are 20 T cell receptor beta chains from one specimen sequenced in a study of T-cell memory formation after mild COVID-19. Using its own MiXCR run on the 5' RACE reads, TCRdb lists one record per CDR3 protein. The table has 400,000 to 500,000 distinct CDR3 sequences, 20% to 25% seen once. Sample: PBMCs or a T cell subset sorted from them (not recorded which). Every receptor here comes from an adult woman who had mild COVID-19 (a few samples of this study predate the infection). Cell type and time point are not known.

The V and J genes are TRBV7-6 and TRBJ2-1; maybe TRBD2 (6 bases). CDR1 is SGHVS, CDR2 FNYEAQ, per germline. CDR3 length: 17 amino acids. With 2 bases removed from V and 6 bases from J, the gap between germline ends came to 20 bases. In DNA form, the CDR3 reads TGTGCCAGCAGCTTAACATGGGGAGGAAGGGTTTCCAATGAGCAGTTCTTC. It yields the protein CASSLTWGGRVSNEQFF.

The gene calls are TRBV30 and TRBJ2-3, with D perhaps matching TRBD1 (5 bases). Germline values: CDR1 GTSNPN, CDR2 SVGIG (reference sequence). V was clipped by 3 bases and J by 1 base, with 8 bases between them. The CDR3 is 13 amino acids. The CDR3 loop reads CAWRDTRTDTQYF. As DNA, the CDR3 is TGTGCCTGGAGGGACACTCGCACAGATACGCAGTATTTT.

CDR3 bases: TGTGCCAGCAGGCTCAGGGTTATGCGGAATTCACCCCTCCACTTT. Translation gives CASRLRVMRNSPLHF. The chain employs TRBV27 and TRBJ1-6; D may be TRBD1 (5 bases). The V and J ends lost 6 bases and 7 bases respectively, with 16 bases between them. This CDR3 comprises 15 residues. Germline V gives CDR1 MNHEY, CDR2 SMNVEV (reference sequence).

V and J are TRBV20-1 and TRBJ1-2, with 10 bases identical to TRBD1. The CDR3 runs to 15 residues. Germline assignment: CDR1 DFQATT and CDR2 SNEGSKA (reference sequence). V lost 6 bases, J lost 2 bases, and 9 bases stayed unmatched. The CDR3, as DNA: TGCAGTGCCATCGGACAGGGGGATACCAACTATGGCTACACCTTC. Protein: CSAIGQGDTNYGYTF.

This clonotype was seen once. V and J are TRBV27 and TRBJ2-7; TRBD1 matches 9 bases. The germline CDR1 and CDR2 sequences are MNHEY and SMNVEV (reference sequence). CDR3 length equals 15 residues. V shed 5 bases, J shed 3 bases, and the junction held 8 bases outside the gene matches. The CDR3 DNA reads as TGTGCCAGCAGTCCTCTAGGACAGGGGTTCTACGAGCAGTACTTC. This codes for CASSPLGQGFYEQYF.

This clonotype was seen a few times. V is TRBV7-8 and J is TRBJ2-5; TRBD1 is a possible D gene (6 bases). The CDR3 consists of 13 residues. Germline assignment: CDR1 SGHVS and CDR2 FQNEAQ. The V gene lost 2 bases and the J gene lost 7 bases, with 11 bases spanning the gap. CDR3 protein: CASSLTGSGTQYF. The CDR3 DNA reads TGTGCCAGCAGCTTAACAGGGAGTGGGACCCAGTACTTC.

The V and J genes are TRBV18 and TRBJ2-7; D is undetermined. This CDR3 contains 13 residues. V lost 2 bases to trimming and J lost 4 bases, with 9 bases between them. The germline CDR1 and CDR2 sequences are KGHSH and LQKENI. CDR3 coding DNA: TGTGCCAGCTCACCAGGCATGGGGTACGAGCAGTACTTC. Its translation is CASSPGMGYEQYF. The full variable domain, with the rest looked up from reference TRBV18 and TRBJ2-7, is NAGVMQNPRHLVRRRGQEARLRCSPMKGHSHVYWYRQLPEEGLKFMVYLQKENIIDESGMPKERFSAEFPKEGPSILRIQQVVRGDSAAYFCASSPGMGYEQYFGPGTRLTVT.

V gene TRBV2 combines with J gene TRBJ2-7; no reliable D call. Trimming took off 5 bases at V and 3 bases at J, with 11 bases between the two ends. Germline CDR1 reads SNHLY; CDR2 reads FYNNEI. The CDR3 spans 13 residues. Here the CDR3 reads CASSPWAIYEQYF. For the CDR3, the DNA is TGTGCCAGCAGTCCCTGGGCCATCTACGAGCAGTACTTC.

The chain joins TRBV24-1 to TRBJ2-7, with 10 positions matching TRBD2. CDR1 is KGHDR and CDR2 is SFDVKD in the germline V gene. The CDR3 runs 14 residues. V trimming: 4 bases; J trimming: 3 bases; junction bases outside the gene matches: 2. The CDR3 loop is CATSEAGGDYEQYF. In DNA, the CDR3 is TGTGCCACCAGTGAAGCGGGAGGGGACTACGAGCAGTACTTC.

This chain uses TRBV13 with TRBJ2-2; TRBD1 matches at 7 bases. The V gene end was trimmed by 2 bases and the J gene end by 7 bases; junction bases not matched to a gene: 4. Germline CDR1 PRHDT, CDR2 FYEKMQ (reference sequence). CDR3 size: 14 residues. The CDR3 DNA sequence: TGTGCCAGCAGCTTAACAGGGGCGGACGGGGAGCTGTTTTTT. It translates to CASSLTGADGELFF.

This clonotype has more than one count but fewer than ten. The rearrangement links TRBV7-2 to TRBJ1-6, with no clear D. The ends were cut back, 3 bases at V and 8 bases at J, with 23 bases in the middle. The CDR3 contains 18 residues. Germline CDR1 SGHTA, CDR2 FQGNSA. This CDR3 is CASSFLLRAGFRYSPLHF. CDR3 DNA sequence: TGTGCCAGCAGCTTCCTACTTCGGGCGGGGTTTCGGTATTCACCCCTCCACTTT.

This clonotype came up a few times. The rearrangement links TRBV7-6 to TRBJ2-7; D is ambiguous. Trimming removed 5 bases at V and 5 bases at J, with 13 bases between. Germline V gives CDR1 SGHVS, CDR2 FNYEAQ. This CDR3 comprises 13 residues. The CDR3: CASSTPGRHEQYF. For the CDR3, the DNA is TGTGCCAGCAGCACACCTGGCAGGCACGAGCAGTACTTC.

In this sample, this clonotype turned up a few times. The J gene is TRBJ2-1, the V gene TRBV6-1; 10 nucleotides match TRBD2. Trimming at V came to 5 bases and at J to 6 bases, leaving 7 bases not matched to a gene. Germline V gene lookup returns CDR1 MNHNS and CDR2 SASEGT. This CDR3 comprises 15 residues. CDR3 nucleotide sequence: TGTGCCAGCAGTACCGGGACTAGCGAAAGCAATGAGCAGTTCTTC. This gives the protein CASSTGTSESNEQFF.

V and J are TRBV12-3 or TRBV12-4 and TRBJ2-1; the D gene is possibly TRBD2 (6 bases). Deletions cut 8 bases from V and 4 bases from J, with 21 bases between. This CDR3 contains 16 residues. The CDR3 reads CASCPPSSEAYNEQFF. The DNA for the CDR3 is TGTGCCAGCTGCCCTCCGTCTAGCGAAGCTTACAATGAGCAGTTCTTC.

This clonotype has more than one count but fewer than ten. The V call is TRBV19, the J call TRBJ2-1; 11 bases align to TRBD2. V was pared by 4 bases and J by 2 bases, with 7 bases of the junction left unmatched. The V gene's germline CDR1 is LNHDA and CDR2 SQIVND (reference sequence). There are 17 residues in the CDR3. The chain's CDR3 is CASSTDSSGGAYNEQFF. The CDR3, as DNA: TGTGCCAGTAGTACAGACAGTAGCGGGGGGGCCTACAATGAGCAGTTCTTC.

The CDR3 bases are TGTGCCAGCAGCACCACACGGGACACCAATGAAAAACTGTTTTTT. It yields the protein CASSTTRDTNEKLFF. The V gene is TRBV7-9, the J gene TRBJ1-4; D might be TRBD1 (6 bases). V lost 5 bases and J 5 bases, leaving 15 bases between the germline ends. This CDR3 region has 15 residues. Per germline, CDR1 SEHNR and CDR2 FQNEAQ (reference sequence).

This clonotype was seen a handful of times. The rearrangement uses TRBV21-1 and TRBJ2-3; TRBD2, the D gene given by the table, was not confirmed from the DNA. TRBV21-1 is a pseudogene. The CDR3 runs to 12 residues. The CDR3 region has the DNA TGTGCCAGCAGCACTAGCGGGGGGTTGCAGTATTTT. This codes for CASSTSGGLQYF.

This chain links TRBV7-8 with TRBJ2-5; D ambiguous. The V gene's germline CDR1 is SGHVS and CDR2 FQNEAQ. Between the trimmed V and J ends, which lost 6 bases and 5 bases, there was a span of 16 bases. The CDR3 is 14 amino acids. For the CDR3, the DNA is TGTGCCAGCAGTATTAGCAAAGACCGGGAGACCCAGTACTTC. Amino acids: CASSISKDRETQYF.

In its sample, this clonotype was seen many times. The chain links TRBV7-3 to TRBJ2-3; 10 nucleotides align to TRBD2. The V segment lost 0 bases and the J segment 7 bases; nucleotides outside the gene matches: 7. Germline loops: CDR1 SGHTA, CDR2 FQGTGA. The CDR3 totals 16 residues. Written as DNA, the CDR3 is TGTGCCAGCAGCTTAACGCTAGCGGGAGTGGAGAATACGCAGTATTTT. Encoded protein: CASSLTLAGVENTQYF.

The rearrangement links TRBV24-1 to TRBJ2-6; 10 bases are a match to TRBD1. This CDR3 contains 19 residues. Unmatched junction bases numbered 10, after V lost 5 bases and J lost 1 base. The germline V gene encodes CDR1 KGHDR and CDR2 SFDVKD. CDR3 loop: CATSAAGTGVGSGANVLTF. The CDR3 DNA follows: TGTGCCACCAGTGCCGCCGGGACAGGGGTTGGGTCTGGGGCCAACGTCCTGACTTTC.